The entry below describes one T cell receptor (beta chain). The target antigen is unknown. The data are from a study of cytomegalovirus exposure and HLA in healthy donors. Study-wide background: Prior work identified under 130 million unique TCR beta sequences in some 180 million T cells.

In the PCR, 60 Vbeta and 13 Jbeta primers were used. Data came from immunoSEQ multiplex PCR; TCRdb stores just in-frame clones and leaves some out. The repertoire has approximately 180,000 clones, about four fifths of them found once; the top ten carry less than 2%. This CDR3 contains 15 residues. Germline CDR1 is SGHAT and CDR2 is FQNNGV. J was trimmed by 7 bases and V by 5 bases; bases with no gene match: 11. Broader study findings: Later genetic work tied a missense DCLRE1C variant to beta-chain V and J trimming. Later work found that TCR association rates differed between HLA loci; DRB1 had the most and HLA-C the fewest.

The rearrangement joins TRBV11-2 to TRBJ2-1, with TRBD1 matching over 7 bases. This clonotype originated in a man aged 18 to 29 in good health and CMV-seronegative. The sequencing input was PBMCs. The CDR3 coding sequence is TGTGCCAGCAGCCCCGAGACAGGGACATGGAATGAGCAGTTCTTC. This encodes CASSPETGTWNEQFF. Full variable domain (rest looked up from reference TRBV11-2 and TRBJ2-1): EAGVAQSPRYKIIEKRQSVAFWCNPISGHATLYWYQQILGQGPKLLIQFQNNGVVDDSQLPKDRFSAERLKGVDSTLKIQPAKLEDSAVYLCASSPETGTWNEQFFGPGTRLTVL.